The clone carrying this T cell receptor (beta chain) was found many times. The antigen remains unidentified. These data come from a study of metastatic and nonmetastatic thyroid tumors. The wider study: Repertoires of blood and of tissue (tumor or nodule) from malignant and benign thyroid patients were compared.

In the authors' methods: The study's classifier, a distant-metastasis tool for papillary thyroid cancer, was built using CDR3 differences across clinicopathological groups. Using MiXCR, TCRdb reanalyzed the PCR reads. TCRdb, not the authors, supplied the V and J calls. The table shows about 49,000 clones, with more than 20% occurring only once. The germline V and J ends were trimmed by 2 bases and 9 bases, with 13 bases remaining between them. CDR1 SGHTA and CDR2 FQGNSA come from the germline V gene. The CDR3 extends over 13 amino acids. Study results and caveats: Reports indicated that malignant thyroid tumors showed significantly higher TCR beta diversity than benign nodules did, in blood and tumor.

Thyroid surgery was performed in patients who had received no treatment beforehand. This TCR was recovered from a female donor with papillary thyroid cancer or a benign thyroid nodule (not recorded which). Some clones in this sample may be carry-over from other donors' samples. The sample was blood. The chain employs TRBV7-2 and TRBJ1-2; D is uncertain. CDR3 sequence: CASSLIEIQSYTF. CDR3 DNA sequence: TGTGCCAGCAGCTTAATTGAGATTCAGAGCTACACCTTC.